The rows below give T cell receptor beta chains drawn from one sample of a study of cytomegalovirus exposure and HLA in healthy donors. The table came from immunoSEQ multiplex PCR; TCRdb's copy has only in-frame clones and leaves some out. The data hold 90,000 to 150,000 clones, with about three fifths observed a single time. What was sequenced was PBMCs. The origin of the receptors is a man aged 40-49 years in good health and CMV-seropositive. Each CDR3 is given with its conserved first and last residue. A D gene is named only where the DNA matches it firmly. Clone size is stated in some rows and not others, as once, few, many or a class when expanded.

J	V	D	size	CDR3	DNA
TRBJ1-2	TRBV6-1	-	once	CASAGRLPKGYGYTF	TGTGCCAGCGCCGGGAGACTTCCAAAGGGTTATGGCTACACCTTC
TRBJ2-7	TRBV5-1	TRBD1	-	CASSPDPTGTDYEQYF	TGCGCCAGCAGCCCCGACCCGACCGGGACAGATTACGAGCAGTACTTC
TRBJ1-2	TRBV5-1	-	-	CASSPEGFYTF	TGCGCCAGCAGCCCGGAGGGCTTCTACACCTTC
TRBJ2-1	TRBV28	-	-	CASKQGTSNEQFF	TGTGCCAGCAAACAGGGAACCTCCAATGAGCAGTTCTTC
TRBJ2-2	TRBV27	TRBD1	-	CASSPGQGINGELFF	TGTGCCAGCAGTCCGGGACAGGGGATTAACGGGGAGCTGTTTTTT
TRBJ2-3	TRBV29-1	TRBD2	few	CSAGLAGGSTDTQYF	TGCAGCGCCGGACTAGCGGGGGGGAGCACAGATACGCAGTATTTT
TRBJ2-7	TRBV29-1	-	-	CSVAHGQSYEQYF	TGCAGCGTCGCTCACGGACAGTCCTACGAGCAGTACTTC
TRBJ1-2	TRBV14	TRBD1	-	CASSQRTGAYGYTF	TGTGCCAGCAGCCAGAGGACAGGCGCTTATGGCTACACCTTC
TRBJ1-2	TRBV4-1	-	-	CASSPSLGGTNYGYTF	TGCGCCAGCAGCCCAAGCTTAGGAGGAACTAACTATGGCTACACCTTC
TRBJ1-6	TRBV30	-	-	CAFLGGGLYNSPLHF	TGTGCCTTCCTCGGGGGAGGATTGTATAATTCACCCCTCCACTTT
TRBJ2-1	TRBV15	TRBD1	once	CVTSNWTGWYNEQFF	TGTGTCACCAGCAACTGGACAGGTTGGTACAATGAGCAGTTCTTC
TRBJ2-1	TRBV14	TRBD2	-	CASSQVWASGRARDNEQFF	TGTGCCAGCAGCCAAGTCTGGGCTAGCGGGAGGGCCAGGGACAATGAGCAGTTCTTC
TRBJ2-1	TRBV14	TRBD1	-	CASNSRGRSPDNEQFF	TGTGCCAGCAACTCCAGGGGGCGATCCCCGGACAATGAGCAGTTCTTC
TRBJ2-5	TRBV30	TRBD1	-	CAWSGQGQETQYF	TGTGCCTGGAGTGGACAGGGACAAGAGACCCAGTACTTC
TRBJ1-1	TRBV2	TRBD1	-	CASTLLGGNTEAFF	TGTGCCAGCACTCTCCTAGGGGGCAACACTGAAGCTTTCTTT
TRBJ2-1	TRBV25-1	TRBD2	-	CASSDHGLAARGEQFF	TGTGCCAGCAGTGACCACGGACTAGCGGCACGGGGTGAGCAGTTCTTC
TRBJ2-5	TRBV9	-	-	CASSVGKGQEETQYF	TGTGCCAGCAGCGTAGGGAAGGGGCAGGAAGAGACCCAGTACTTC
TRBJ1-2	TRBV5-1	-	-	CASSLGRVEYGYTF	TGCGCCAGCAGCTTGGGGCGGGTCGAGTATGGCTACACCTTC
TRBJ2-3	TRBV10-3	-	few	CATQGDTDTQYF	TGTGCCACACAGGGAGACACAGATACGCAGTATTTT
TRBJ2-3	TRBV27	TRBD2	-	CASSLVAGVGGDTQYF	TGTGCCAGCAGTTTAGTAGCGGGAGTTGGGGGAGATACGCAGTATTTT
TRBJ2-7	TRBV30	TRBD1	-	CAWSVTGAKQYF	TGTGCCTGGAGTGTGACAGGGGCTAAGCAGTACTTC